Listed here are 9 T cell receptor beta chains from one sample, sequenced in a study of cytomegalovirus exposure and HLA in healthy donors. Primers for the PCR totalled 60 Vbeta and 13 Jbeta. The repertoire was sequenced with immunoSEQ multiplex PCR; TCRdb's copy has only in-frame clones and lacks some. This sample's table has 220,000 or so clones. Sequenced: PBMCs. The receptors were gathered from a girl aged 2 to 10 in good health and CMV-seropositive.

The V call is TRBV5-1, the J call TRBJ2-7, with TRBD2 matching over 7 bases. The J segment lost 5 bases and the V segment lost 0 bases, leaving 8 bases of the junction unmatched. There are 15 residues in the CDR3. Germline V gives CDR1 SGHRS, CDR2 YFSETQ. The CDR3 nucleotides are TGCGCCAGCAGCTTGGCCCGGCGGGAGTCCGACGAGCAGTACTTC. This encodes CASSLARRESDEQYF.

The chain employs TRBV5-5 and TRBJ1-4; no clear D. V shed 0 bases and J shed 8 bases, with 11 bases lying between them. There are 14 residues in the CDR3. CDR1 and CDR2 (germline): SGHKS, YYEKEE (reference sequence). The CDR3 DNA is TGTGCCAGCAGCTTGGGGCTCTCGCGGGAAAAACTGTTTTTT. Translating it yields CASSLGLSREKLFF.

J is TRBJ2-7 and V is TRBV19, with D possibly TRBD2 on 5 matching bases. Germline values: CDR1 LNHDA, CDR2 SQIVND (reference sequence). Trimming removed 1 base at V and 0 bases at J, with 10 bases between. The CDR3 is made up of 15 amino acids. The CDR3: CASSIVASNSYEQYF. CDR3 DNA: TGTGCCAGTAGTATAGTAGCTAGCAACTCCTACGAGCAGTACTTC. Based on the CDR3 plus reference TRBV19 and TRBJ2-7, the full variable domain is DGGITQSPKYLFRKEGQNVTLSCEQNLNHDAMYWYRQDPGQGLRLIYYSQIVNDFQKGDIAEGYSVSREKKESFPLTVTSAQKNPTAFYLCASSIVASNSYEQYFGPGTRLTVT.

The chain is built from TRBV5-1 and TRBJ2-7; the match to TRBD1 covers 12 bases. The J call may be mistaken, given a closer DNA end match to TRBJ2-5. The CDR3 length is 16 residues. CDR1 is SGHRS and CDR2 is YFSETQ in the germline V gene. The CDR3 region is CASSRTGQGARETQYF. The CDR3 DNA reads TGCGCCAGCAGCCGGACGGGACAGGGGGCGCGGGAGACCCAGTACTTC.

The chain couples TRBV6-1 to TRBJ2-7; TRBD2 aligns across 11 bases. The germline gives CDR1 MNHNS, CDR2 SASEGT. The J segment lost 3 bases and the V segment lost 6 bases, leaving 7 bases of the junction unmatched. The CDR3 loop spans 15 amino acids. The CDR3 DNA reads TGTGCCAGCAGAGCCACTAGCGGGGGAATCTACGAGCAGTACTTC. It is translated as CASRATSGGIYEQYF.

The V call is TRBV15, the J call TRBJ2-2; 10 nucleotides align to TRBD1. Germline-derived CDR1 and CDR2 are LNHNV and YYDKDF (reference sequence). V shed 8 bases and J 9 bases; nucleotides not matched to a gene: 12. The CDR3 spans 15 residues. The CDR3: CATAQRDRGLRELFF. The CDR3 DNA reads as TGTGCCACCGCACAAAGGGACAGGGGCCTTCGGGAGCTGTTTTTT.

The chain links TRBV15 to TRBJ2-1; the match to TRBD2 covers 15 bases. Germline lookup yields CDR1 LNHNV and CDR2 YYDKDF (reference sequence). CDR3 length equals 18 residues. V lost 0 bases to trimming and J lost 7 bases; unmatched junction nucleotides: 7. CDR3 bases: TGTGCCACCAGCAGAGATCCCGGGACTAGCGGGAGGATTAATGAGCAGTTCTTC. This encodes CATSRDPGTSGRINEQFF.

The genes are TRBV27 and TRBJ1-4; TRBD1 might be the D (6 bases). Per germline, CDR1 MNHEY and CDR2 SMNVEV (reference sequence). V lost 4 bases, J lost 8 bases, and 20 bases lay in between. CDR3 length equals 16 residues. The CDR3 spells CASSSDYRVTVEKLFF. The CDR3 bases are TGTGCCAGCAGTTCCGATTACAGGGTCACGGTGGAAAAACTGTTTTTT.

The rearrangement links TRBV25-1 to TRBJ1-3, with TRBD1 matching over 8 bases. Per germline, CDR1 MGHDK and CDR2 SYGVNS. The CDR3 sequence is 17 residues long. V trimming: 2 bases; J trimming: 4 bases; junction bases outside the gene matches: 10. The CDR3, as DNA: TGTGCCAGCAGTGAAGGACAGGGTCGTTTCTCCGGAAACACCATATATTTT. Translated: CASSEGQGRFSGNTIYF.